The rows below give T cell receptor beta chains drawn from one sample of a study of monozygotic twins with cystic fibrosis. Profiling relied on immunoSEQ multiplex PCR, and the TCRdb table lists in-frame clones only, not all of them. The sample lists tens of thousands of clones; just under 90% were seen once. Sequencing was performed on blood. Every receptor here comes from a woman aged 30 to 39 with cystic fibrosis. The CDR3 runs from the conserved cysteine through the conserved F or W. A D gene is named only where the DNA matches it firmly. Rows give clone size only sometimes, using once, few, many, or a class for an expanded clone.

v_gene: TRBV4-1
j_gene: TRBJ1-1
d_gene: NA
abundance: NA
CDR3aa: CASSQATWGTGTEAFF
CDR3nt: TGCGCCAGCAGCCAGGCAACGTGGGGGACGGGCACTGAAGCTTTCTTT

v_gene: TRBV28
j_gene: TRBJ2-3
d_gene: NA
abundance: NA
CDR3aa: CASKGPPRRASTDTQYF
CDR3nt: TGTGCCAGCAAAGGGCCCCCTCGACGAGCTAGCACAGATACGCAGTATTTT

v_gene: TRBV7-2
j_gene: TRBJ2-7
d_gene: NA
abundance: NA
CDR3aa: CASSLTGSWVYEQYF
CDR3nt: TGTGCCAGCAGCTTAACAGGGAGTTGGGTCTACGAGCAGTACTTC

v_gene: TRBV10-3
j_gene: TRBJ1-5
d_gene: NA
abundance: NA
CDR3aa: CAISEFRSNQPQHF
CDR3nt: TGTGCCATCAGTGAGTTTAGGAGCAATCAGCCCCAGCATTTT

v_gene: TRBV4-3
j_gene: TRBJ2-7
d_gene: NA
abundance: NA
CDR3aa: CASSQDRSGRSYEQYF
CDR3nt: TGCGCCAGCAGCCAAGATAGATCCGGGCGGTCCTACGAGCAGTACTTC

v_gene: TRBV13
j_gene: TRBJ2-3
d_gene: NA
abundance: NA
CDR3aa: CASSWGHLTDTQYF
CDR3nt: TGTGCCAGCAGCTGGGGACACCTCACAGATACGCAGTATTTT

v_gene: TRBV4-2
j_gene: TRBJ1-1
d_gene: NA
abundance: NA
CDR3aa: CASSNSGLALMNTEAFF
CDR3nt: TGTGCCAGCAGCAATTCAGGCCTCGCATTGATGAACACTGAAGCTTTCTTT

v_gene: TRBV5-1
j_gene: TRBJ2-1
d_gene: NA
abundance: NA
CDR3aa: CASRNYPDPNDEQFF
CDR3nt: TGCGCCAGCCGGAACTACCCGGACCCTAACGATGAGCAGTTCTTC

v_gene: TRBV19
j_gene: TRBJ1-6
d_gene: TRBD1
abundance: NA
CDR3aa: CASRLGQGDFLHF
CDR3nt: TGTGCCAGTAGATTGGGACAGGGGGACTTCCTCCACTTT

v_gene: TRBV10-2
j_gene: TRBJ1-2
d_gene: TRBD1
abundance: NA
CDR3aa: CASSYPGTGTYGYTF
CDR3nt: TGCGCCAGCAGTTATCCCGGGACAGGGACCTATGGCTACACCTTC

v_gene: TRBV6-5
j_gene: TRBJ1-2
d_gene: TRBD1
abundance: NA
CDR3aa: CASSYSAGGGYTF
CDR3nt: TGTGCCAGCAGTTACTCGGCAGGGGGGGGCTACACCTTC

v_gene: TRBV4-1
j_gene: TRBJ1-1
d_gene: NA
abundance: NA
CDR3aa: CASSQDHAEAFF
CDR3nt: TGCGCCAGCAGCCAAGATCATGCGGAAGCTTTCTTT

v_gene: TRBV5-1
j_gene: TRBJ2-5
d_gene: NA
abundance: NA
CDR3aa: CASSLGGPQYF
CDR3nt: TGCGCCAGCAGCTTGGGGGGCCCCCAGTACTTC

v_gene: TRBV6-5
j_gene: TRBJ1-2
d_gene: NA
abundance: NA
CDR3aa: CASSYSSGVGGYTF
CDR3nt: TGTGCCAGCAGTTACTCCTCAGGGGTGGGTGGCTACACCTTC

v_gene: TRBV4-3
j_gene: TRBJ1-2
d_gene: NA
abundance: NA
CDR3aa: CASSQDRGTHGYTF
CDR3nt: TGCGCCAGCAGCCAAGATAGGGGGACCCACGGCTACACCTTC

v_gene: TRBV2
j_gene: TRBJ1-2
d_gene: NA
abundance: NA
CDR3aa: CARGGVNYGYTF
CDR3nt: TGTGCCAGGGGTGGGGTAAACTATGGCTACACCTTC

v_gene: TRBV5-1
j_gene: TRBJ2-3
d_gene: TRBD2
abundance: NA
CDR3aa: CASSGGTSGGLVEDTQYF
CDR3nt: TGCGCCAGCAGCGGAGGGACTAGCGGGGGCCTGGTTGAGGATACGCAGTATTTT

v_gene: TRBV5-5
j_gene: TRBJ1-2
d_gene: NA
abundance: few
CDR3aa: CASSLEQPYGYTF
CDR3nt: TGTGCCAGCAGCTTGGAGCAGCCATATGGCTACACCTTC